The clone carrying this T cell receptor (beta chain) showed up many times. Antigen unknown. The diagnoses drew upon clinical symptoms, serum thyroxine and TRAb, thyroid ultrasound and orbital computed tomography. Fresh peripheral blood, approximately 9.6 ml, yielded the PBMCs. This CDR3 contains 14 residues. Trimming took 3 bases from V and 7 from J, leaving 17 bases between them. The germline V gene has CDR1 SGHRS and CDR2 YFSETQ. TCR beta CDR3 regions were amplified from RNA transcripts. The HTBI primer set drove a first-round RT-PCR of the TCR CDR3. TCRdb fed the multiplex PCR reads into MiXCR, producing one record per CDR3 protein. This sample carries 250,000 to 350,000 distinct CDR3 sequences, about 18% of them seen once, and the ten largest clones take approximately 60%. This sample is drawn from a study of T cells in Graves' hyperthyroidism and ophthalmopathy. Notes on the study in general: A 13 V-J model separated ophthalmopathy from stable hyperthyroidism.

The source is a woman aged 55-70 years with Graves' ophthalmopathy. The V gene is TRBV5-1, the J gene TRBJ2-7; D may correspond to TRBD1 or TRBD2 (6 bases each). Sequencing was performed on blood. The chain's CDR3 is CASSSDSRGREQYF. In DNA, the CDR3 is TGCGCCAGCAGCTCTGACTCGAGGGGGAGGGAGCAGTACTTC.